The clone carrying this T cell receptor (beta chain) was observed at least ten times. As yet, its antigen is unknown. TCRdb reprocessed the multiplex PCR reads via MiXCR and lists one record per CDR3 protein. The table has some 200,000 distinct CDR3 sequences, about 32% seen once. Axillary draining lymph nodes of breast cancer patients supplied the node samples. This sample was taken from a study of breast tumors, draining lymph nodes, adjacent tissues. Germline values: CDR1 DFQATT, CDR2 SNEGSKA (reference sequence). The CDR3 length is 12 residues. The V end was cut by 5 bases, the J end by 0 bases, with 6 bases between. Whole-study findings and limits: The lymph node origin of tumor T cells was framed as consistent with a hypothesis, not demonstrated. The data were judged consistent with most tumor T cells coming from lymph node and expanding in tumor.

This TCR derives from a female donor with breast cancer. Some clones in this sample may be carry-over from other donors' samples. The sample consisted of axillary lymph node tissue. The J gene is TRBJ2-3, the V gene TRBV20-1; the D is unclear. CDR3 coding DNA: TGCAGTGCTCAGACAAGCACAGATACGCAGTATTTT. It encodes CSAQTSTDTQYF.